This record looks at one T cell receptor beta chain sequence and its context. This sample stems from a study of Tregs in tolerant kidney transplant recipients. Trimming removed 5 bases at V and 11 bases at J, with 12 bases between. The CDR3 extends over 12 amino acids. Looked up from germline, CDR1 is MNHEY and CDR2 is SVGAGI. The data were produced by immunoSEQ multiplex PCR, yet TCRdb's version contains in-frame clones alone and is incomplete. The data contain about 240,000 clones, about 80% of them seen just once; the ten biggest clones take up less than 0.75%. The sequenced sample was CD4+ T cells from blood. This TCR came from a human donor in good health. The chain carries TRBV6-5 and TRBJ1-4; no definite D call. The CDR3 nucleotides are TGTGCCAGCAGTGAGATCGAGGACAAACTGTTTTTT. Protein: CASSEIEDKLFF.